The source of this T cell receptor (beta chain) is a study of blood T cells in healthy people across ages. Germline CDR1 and CDR2: DFQATT and SNEGSKA (reference sequence). CDR3 size: 14 residues. Sample-barcoded 5' priming and a J-beta primer mix drove a second PCR of about 6 to 12 cycles. TCRdb re-analysed the 5' RACE reads in MiXCR, keeping a single row per CDR3 protein. The sample lists around 820,000 distinct CDR3 sequences, around a quarter seen once, with under 4% in the top ten. This sample was shared with a second study, whose subject was T cells of mothers and their children.

The source of this sequence is a boy aged 5-17 years in good health. The chain carries TRBV20-1 and TRBJ2-1, with D possibly TRBD1 on 5 matching bases. The DNA end is a closer match to TRBJ2-7, so the J assignment may be wrong. Sample: blood. CDR3 nucleotides: TGCAGTGCTAGAGACCAGGGTTACTCCTACGAGCAGTACTTC. It yields the protein CSARDQGYSYEQYF.